Following are 11 T cell receptor beta chains from one sample sequenced in a study of cytomegalovirus exposure and HLA in healthy donors. The PCR was carried out with 60 Vbeta primers and 13 Jbeta primers. The repertoire was sequenced with immunoSEQ multiplex PCR; TCRdb's copy has only in-frame clones and lacks some. Of 90,000 to 100,000 clones in the sample, approximately 72% were seen once. Source material: PBMCs. The receptors here all came from a man aged 35-49 years in good health and CMV-seropositive.

This chain joins TRBV5-1 and TRBJ1-2, with D hard to call. Germline V gene sequence: CDR1 SGHRS, CDR2 YFSETQ. Trimming took 4 bases from V and 4 from J, leaving 11 bases between them. The CDR3 has 13 residues. CDR3 loop: CASSPGPVYGYTF. As DNA, the CDR3 is TGCGCCAGCAGCCCTGGGCCGGTCTATGGCTACACCTTC.

The rearrangement links TRBV9 to TRBJ1-4; 8 bases line up with TRBD1. The CDR3 contains 16 residues. Trimming cost V 4 bases and J 0 bases; bases outside gene matches: 5. Germline V gene sequence: CDR1 SGDLS, CDR2 YYNGEE. CDR3 protein: CASSQGATSTNEKLFF. The CDR3 nucleotides read TGTGCCAGCAGCCAGGGGGCGACGTCAACTAATGAAAAACTGTTTTTT.

This clone was detected only a few times. V gene TRBV27 combines with J gene TRBJ1-3, with 8 bases identical to TRBD1. The germline V gene encodes CDR1 MNHEY and CDR2 SMNVEV (reference sequence). J was trimmed by 1 base and V by 7 bases; bases with no gene match: 9. The CDR3 length is 16 residues. The CDR3 loop is CASTPGTGGSGNTIYF. The CDR3 coding sequence is TGTGCCAGCACCCCCGGAACAGGGGGTTCTGGAAACACCATATATTTT.

In its sample, this clone was seen a few times. This chain links TRBV9 with TRBJ2-7; the match to TRBD2 covers 14 bases. Trimming cost V 4 bases and J 4 bases; bases outside gene matches: 4. Germline CDR1 and CDR2: SGDLS and YYNGEE. The CDR3 has 15 amino acids. CDR3 nucleotide sequence: TGTGCCAGCAGCCCAGGGACTAGCGGGGGTTACGAGCAGTACTTC. Translation gives CASSPGTSGGYEQYF. The full variable domain, with the rest looked up from reference TRBV9 and TRBJ2-7, is DSGVTQTPKHLITATGQRVTLRCSPRSGDLSVYWYQQSLDQGLQFLIQYYNGEERAKGNILERFSAQQFPDLHSELNLSSLELGDSALYFCASSPGTSGGYEQYFGPGTRLTVT.

In its sample, this clone was seen once. The rearrangement links TRBV19 to TRBJ2-5; D is possibly TRBD1 (6 bases). Germline V CDR1 and CDR2: LNHDA, SQIVND (reference sequence). This CDR3 is 14 amino acids long. Trimming stripped 6 bases from V and 0 bases from J, with 11 bases between. This chain's CDR3 is CASSGRGHQETQYF. The CDR3 DNA reads as TGTGCCAGTAGCGGCAGGGGCCACCAAGAGACCCAGTACTTC. The whole variable domain, remainder taken from reference TRBV19 and TRBJ2-5, is DGGITQSPKYLFRKEGQNVTLSCEQNLNHDAMYWYRQDPGQGLRLIYYSQIVNDFQKGDIAEGYSVSREKKESFPLTVTSAQKNPTAFYLCASSGRGHQETQYFGPGTRLLVL.

This chain links TRBV13 with TRBJ2-1, with 10 bases lining up with TRBD2. Germline V lookup: CDR1 PRHDT, CDR2 FYEKMQ (reference sequence). J was trimmed by 6 bases and V by 4 bases; bases with no gene match: 9. This CDR3 has 16 residues. CDR3 region: CASSSRDSGGRNEQFF. In nucleotides, the CDR3 is TGTGCCAGCAGCTCACGGGATAGCGGGGGGCGCAATGAGCAGTTCTTC.

This clone turned up a few times. The chain employs TRBV11-2 and TRBJ1-2; D is unresolved. This CDR3 region has 15 residues. Trimming pared 0 bases from V and 4 bases from J, leaving 12 bases between. Germline-derived CDR1 and CDR2 are SGHAT and FQNNGV. CDR3 region: CASSLDPGAAYGYTF. CDR3 DNA: TGTGCCAGCAGCTTAGATCCGGGAGCGGCCTATGGCTACACCTTC.

This clone showed up just a few times. The rearrangement uses TRBV25-1 and TRBJ1-1; a weak D match, TRBD1 (5 bases). The germline gives CDR1 MGHDK, CDR2 SYGVNS. The V end was cut by 4 bases, the J end by 2 bases, with 8 bases between. The CDR3 contains 13 residues. CDR3 nucleotides: TGTGCCAGCAGTGTTCAGGGAAACACTGAAGCTTTCTTT. Translated: CASSVQGNTEAFF.

The chain recombines TRBV11-2 with TRBJ2-3; possibly TRBD1 for D (6 bases). V was clipped by 7 bases and J by 1 base, with 6 bases between them. This CDR3 spans 12 amino acids. The germline CDR1 and CDR2 sequences are SGHAT and FQNNGV. The CDR3 is CASNRGTDTQYF. Here the CDR3 DNA reads TGTGCCAGCAACAGGGGCACAGATACGCAGTATTTT.

The DNA for the CDR3 is TGCAGCGTTGCCCTGACCAGGGGCTACACCTTC. Translating it yields CSVALTRGYTF. The chain links TRBV29-1 to TRBJ1-2; no definite D call. CDR1 SQVTM and CDR2 ANQGSEA come from the germline V gene. V dropped 4 bases and J dropped 8 bases, with 11 bases sitting between them. This CDR3 comprises 11 residues.

V and J are TRBV15 and TRBJ1-5, with D possibly being TRBD1 (5 bases). Germline-derived CDR1 and CDR2 are LNHNV and YYDKDF (reference sequence). V lost 6 bases and J lost 4, with 13 bases in between. The length of the CDR3 is 14 residues. CDR3 in amino acids: CATRDDSTNQPQHF. The DNA of the CDR3 is TGTGCCACCAGAGATGACAGCACAAATCAGCCCCAGCATTTT.